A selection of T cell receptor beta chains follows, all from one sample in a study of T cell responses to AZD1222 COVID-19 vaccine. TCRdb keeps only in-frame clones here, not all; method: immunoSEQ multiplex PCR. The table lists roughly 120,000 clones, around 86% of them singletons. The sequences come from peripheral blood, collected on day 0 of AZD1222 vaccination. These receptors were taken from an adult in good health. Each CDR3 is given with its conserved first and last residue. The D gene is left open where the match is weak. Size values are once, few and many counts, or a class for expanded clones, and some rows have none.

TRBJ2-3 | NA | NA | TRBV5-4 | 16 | TGTGCCAGCAGCCCCGGGGGTGCGGGGAGTGGGGATACGCAGTATTTT | CASSPGGAGSGDTQYF
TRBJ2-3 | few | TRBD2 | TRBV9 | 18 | TGTGCCAGCAGCGTAGCTGGGGAACTAGCGGGGGGGCCGGGTACGCAGTATTTT | CASSVAGELAGGPGTQYF
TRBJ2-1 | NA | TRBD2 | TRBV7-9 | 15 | TGTGCCAGCAGCCCGCCGACTAGCGGGGGTCATGAGCAGTTCTTC | CASSPPTSGGHEQFF
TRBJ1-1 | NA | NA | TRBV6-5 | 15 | TGTGCCGCCCTCCCACGGGGGCGGGCGAACACTGAAGCTTTCTTT | CAALPRGRANTEAFF
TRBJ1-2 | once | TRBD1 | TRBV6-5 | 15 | TGTGCCAGCACCCTACAGCCGTCAACAGGGGTGGGCTACACCTTC | CASTLQPSTGVGYTF
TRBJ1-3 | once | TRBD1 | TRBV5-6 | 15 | TGTGCCAGCAGCGTCGACAGGGAAGACGGAAACACCATATATTTT | CASSVDREDGNTIYF
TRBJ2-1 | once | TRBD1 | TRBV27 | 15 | TGTGCCAGCAGATTCGTGGACAGGAACTACAATGAGCAGTTCTTC | CASRFVDRNYNEQFF
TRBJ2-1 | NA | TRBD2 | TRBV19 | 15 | TGTGCCAGTAGTAAGGCGGGGGGCCGTGTGGATGAGCAGTTCTTC | CASSKAGGRVDEQFF
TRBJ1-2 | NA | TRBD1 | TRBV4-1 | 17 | TGCGCCAGCAGCCAACTACAGGGGGCGCGGTCCCCTATCGGCTACACCTTC | CASSQLQGARSPIGYTF
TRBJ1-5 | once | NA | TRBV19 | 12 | TGTGCCGCGACAGTAAGTGGTCAGCCCCAGCATTTT | CAATVSGQPQHF
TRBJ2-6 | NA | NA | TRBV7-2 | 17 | TGTGCCAGCAGCCCAACGGGCTTAAGCTCTGGGGCCAACGTCCTGACTTTC | CASSPTGLSSGANVLTF
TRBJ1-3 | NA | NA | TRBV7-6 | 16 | TGTGCCAGCAGCTTAGAACAGGTGGCCGCTGGAAACACCATATATTTT | CASSLEQVAAGNTIYF
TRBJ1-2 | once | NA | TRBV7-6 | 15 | TGTGCCAGCAGCTCTTCCAACGGGGCGGCGTTTGGCTACACCTTC | CASSSSNGAAFGYTF
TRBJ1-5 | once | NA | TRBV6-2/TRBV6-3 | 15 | TGTGCCAGCAGTTACGAGGGATACGGCAATCAGCCCCAGCATTTT | CASSYEGYGNQPQHF
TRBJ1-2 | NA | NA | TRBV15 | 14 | TGTGCCACCAGCCGGAGTACGTTTTGGGATGGCTACACCTTC | CATSRSTFWDGYTF
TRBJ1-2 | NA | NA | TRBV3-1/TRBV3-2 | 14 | TGTGCCAGCAGCCGGACAAGTTCTAACTATGGCTACACCTTC | CASSRTSSNYGYTF